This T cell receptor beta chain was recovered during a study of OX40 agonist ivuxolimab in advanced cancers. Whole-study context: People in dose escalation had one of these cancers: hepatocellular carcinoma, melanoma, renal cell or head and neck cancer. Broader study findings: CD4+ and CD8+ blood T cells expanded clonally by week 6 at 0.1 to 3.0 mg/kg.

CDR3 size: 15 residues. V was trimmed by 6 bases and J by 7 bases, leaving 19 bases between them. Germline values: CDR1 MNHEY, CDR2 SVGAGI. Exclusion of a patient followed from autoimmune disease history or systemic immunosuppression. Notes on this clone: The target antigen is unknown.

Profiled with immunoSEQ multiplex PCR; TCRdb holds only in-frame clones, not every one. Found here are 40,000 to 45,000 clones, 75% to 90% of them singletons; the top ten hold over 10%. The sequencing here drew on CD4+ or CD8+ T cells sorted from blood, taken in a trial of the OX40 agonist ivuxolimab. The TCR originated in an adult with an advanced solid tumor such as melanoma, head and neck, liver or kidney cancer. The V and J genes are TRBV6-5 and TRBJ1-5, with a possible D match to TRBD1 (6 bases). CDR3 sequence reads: CASSNREGGGQPQHF. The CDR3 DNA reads TGTGCCAGCAGCAACCGGGAGGGAGGGGGACAGCCCCAGCATTTT.